These T cell receptor beta chains were read from a single sample in a study of blood T cell repertoires in COVID-19. Measured with immunoSEQ multiplex PCR; TCRdb has only the in-frame clones, and not every one. This sample has fewer than 30,000 clones, with 90% to 95% found just once. Sequencing input: peripheral blood. These receptors were obtained from a woman in her 70s with COVID-19, enrolled during active disease. CDR3s include the opening cysteine and the closing phenylalanine or tryptophan. Fields, in order: D gene, J gene, clone size, V gene, CDR3 protein, CDR3 DNA. D genes are given only for firm matches. Part of the rows lack a size; the others show once, few, many or a class for expanded clones.

d_gene: TRBD2; j_gene: TRBJ2-2; abundance: few; v_gene: TRBV5-1; CDR3aa: CASSFSSGIGLGELFF; CDR3nt: TGCGCCAGCAGCTTCTCTAGCGGGATCGGGCTCGGGGAGCTGTTTTTT
d_gene: NA; j_gene: TRBJ1-2; abundance: NA; v_gene: TRBV2; CDR3aa: CARGEGYGYTF; CDR3nt: TGTGCCAGGGGGGAGGGGTATGGCTACACCTTC
d_gene: TRBD1; j_gene: TRBJ1-2; abundance: NA; v_gene: TRBV10-3; CDR3aa: CAISWQGAQNYGYTF; CDR3nt: TGTGCCATCAGTTGGCAGGGGGCGCAAAACTATGGCTACACCTTC
d_gene: TRBD2; j_gene: TRBJ2-3; abundance: NA; v_gene: TRBV28; CDR3aa: CASSVPGLTDTQYF; CDR3nt: TGTGCCAGCAGTGTCCCGGGACTAACAGATACGCAGTATTTT
d_gene: NA; j_gene: TRBJ2-1; abundance: NA; v_gene: TRBV10-3; CDR3aa: CATAMLAANEQFF; CDR3nt: TGTGCCACCGCGATGCTAGCTGCCAATGAGCAGTTCTTC
d_gene: NA; j_gene: TRBJ2-3; abundance: NA; v_gene: TRBV2; CDR3aa: CAPGGGSADTQYF; CDR3nt: TGTGCCCCCGGGGGCGGGAGCGCAGATACGCAGTATTTT
d_gene: NA; j_gene: TRBJ1-1; abundance: NA; v_gene: TRBV29-1; CDR3aa: CSVDQGSMTEAFF; CDR3nt: TGCAGCGTTGACCAGGGAAGTATGACTGAAGCTTTCTTT
d_gene: NA; j_gene: TRBJ1-5; abundance: NA; v_gene: TRBV9; CDR3aa: CASSEGLGGREPQHF; CDR3nt: TGTGCCAGCAGCGAGGGGTTAGGGGGACGGGAGCCCCAGCATTTT
d_gene: TRBD2; j_gene: TRBJ2-1; abundance: NA; v_gene: TRBV27; CDR3aa: CASSLLGPSGSYNEQFF; CDR3nt: TGTGCCAGCAGTTTATTAGGTCCTAGCGGGAGCTACAATGAGCAGTTCTTC
d_gene: TRBD2; j_gene: TRBJ2-2; abundance: NA; v_gene: TRBV19; CDR3aa: CASRRIAGVPGELFF; CDR3nt: TGTGCCAGCCGACGAATAGCGGGAGTACCCGGGGAGCTGTTTTTT
d_gene: NA; j_gene: TRBJ1-3; abundance: NA; v_gene: TRBV6-6; CDR3aa: CASSSGFSGNTIYF; CDR3nt: TGTGCCAGCAGTTCAGGTTTCTCTGGAAACACCATATATTTT
d_gene: NA; j_gene: TRBJ1-1; abundance: NA; v_gene: TRBV9; CDR3aa: CASSPLVGSTEAFF; CDR3nt: TGTGCCAGCAGCCCTCTGGTGGGGAGCACTGAAGCTTTCTTT
d_gene: TRBD2; j_gene: TRBJ2-1; abundance: NA; v_gene: TRBV5-1; CDR3aa: CASSFFTSGIYNEQFF; CDR3nt: TGCGCCAGCAGCTTCTTTACTAGCGGGATTTACAATGAGCAGTTCTTC
d_gene: TRBD2; j_gene: TRBJ2-5; abundance: NA; v_gene: TRBV3-1/TRBV3-2; CDR3aa: CASSQDRGGEGETQYF; CDR3nt: TGTGCCAGCAGCCAAGACCGAGGAGGGGAGGGAGAGACCCAGTACTTC
d_gene: NA; j_gene: TRBJ2-5; abundance: NA; v_gene: TRBV27; CDR3aa: CASSPRQGWEETQYF; CDR3nt: TGTGCCAGCAGTCCGCGGCAGGGCTGGGAAGAGACCCAGTACTTC
d_gene: TRBD1; j_gene: TRBJ1-5; abundance: NA; v_gene: TRBV6-1; CDR3aa: CASSEATGFQPQHF; CDR3nt: TGTGCCAGCAGTGAAGCGACAGGGTTCCAGCCCCAGCATTTT
d_gene: TRBD1; j_gene: TRBJ1-4; abundance: NA; v_gene: TRBV15; CDR3aa: CATSPRTGEEKLFF; CDR3nt: TGTGCCACCAGCCCCCGGACAGGGGAGGAAAAACTGTTTTTT
d_gene: NA; j_gene: TRBJ1-1; abundance: NA; v_gene: TRBV19; CDR3aa: CASSHRNTEAFF; CDR3nt: TGTGCCAGTAGTCATAGAAACACTGAAGCTTTCTTT
d_gene: TRBD1; j_gene: TRBJ1-1; abundance: few; v_gene: TRBV7-9; CDR3aa: CASSLDQGAAGEAFF; CDR3nt: TGTGCCAGCAGCTTAGATCAGGGGGCCGCGGGTGAAGCTTTCTTT
d_gene: NA; j_gene: TRBJ1-1; abundance: NA; v_gene: TRBV5-1; CDR3aa: CASSLTIALGANTEAFF; CDR3nt: TGCGCCAGCAGCTTGACTATAGCCTTAGGAGCGAACACTGAAGCTTTCTTT
d_gene: NA; j_gene: TRBJ1-5; abundance: NA; v_gene: TRBV2; CDR3aa: CAIRRGYSGNQPQHF; CDR3nt: TGTGCCATCCGCAGGGGCTATTCTGGCAATCAGCCCCAGCATTTT
d_gene: NA; j_gene: TRBJ1-1; abundance: NA; v_gene: TRBV27; CDR3aa: CASSFTGSNTEAFF; CDR3nt: TGTGCCAGCAGTTTCACAGGGTCGAACACTGAAGCTTTCTTT
d_gene: NA; j_gene: TRBJ2-3; abundance: NA; v_gene: TRBV5-1; CDR3aa: CASSLVAGPRDTDTQYF; CDR3nt: TGCGCCAGCAGCTTGGTTGCAGGCCCGAGGGACACAGATACGCAGTATTTT
d_gene: TRBD1; j_gene: TRBJ1-5; abundance: once; v_gene: TRBV5-3; CDR3aa: CARSLNLSPTGTGQFNNQPQHF; CDR3nt: TGTGCCAGAAGCTTAAATCTATCTCCGACCGGGACAGGGCAGTTCAACAATCAGCCCCAGCATTTT
d_gene: TRBD1; j_gene: TRBJ1-1; abundance: NA; v_gene: TRBV4-2; CDR3aa: CASSQDVGGGLTEAFF; CDR3nt: TGTGCCAGCAGCCAAGACGTTGGAGGGGGCTTGACTGAAGCTTTCTTT
d_gene: TRBD1; j_gene: TRBJ1-1; abundance: NA; v_gene: TRBV19; CDR3aa: CASSLTGDTEAFF; CDR3nt: TGTGCCAGTAGTCTCACAGGGGACACTGAAGCTTTCTTT
d_gene: NA; j_gene: TRBJ2-5; abundance: NA; v_gene: TRBV6-1; CDR3aa: CASSEMTGTQETQYF; CDR3nt: TGTGCCAGCAGTGAAATGACAGGAACGCAAGAGACCCAGTACTTC
d_gene: NA; j_gene: TRBJ1-5; abundance: NA; v_gene: TRBV28; CDR3aa: CASSSMNQPQHF; CDR3nt: TGTGCCAGCAGTTCAATGAATCAGCCCCAGCATTTT
d_gene: NA; j_gene: TRBJ2-7; abundance: NA; v_gene: TRBV11-2; CDR3aa: CASSLVAKYEQYF; CDR3nt: TGTGCCAGCAGCTTAGTGGCAAAATACGAGCAGTACTTC
d_gene: NA; j_gene: TRBJ1-1; abundance: once; v_gene: TRBV5-8; CDR3aa: CASSARDPGSEAFF; CDR3nt: TGTGCCAGCAGCGCTCGCGATCCGGGATCTGAAGCTTTCTTT
d_gene: TRBD1; j_gene: TRBJ2-5; abundance: NA; v_gene: TRBV5-8; CDR3aa: CASSHGQGEETQYF; CDR3nt: TGTGCCAGCAGCCACGGACAGGGTGAAGAGACCCAGTACTTC
d_gene: NA; j_gene: TRBJ2-2; abundance: once; v_gene: TRBV11-2; CDR3aa: CASSLASAPGVGELFF; CDR3nt: TGTGCCAGCAGCTTAGCTTCGGCCCCGGGGGTCGGGGAGCTGTTTTTT
d_gene: NA; j_gene: TRBJ1-1; abundance: NA; v_gene: TRBV28; CDR3aa: CASSPASHQVSNTEAFF; CDR3nt: TGTGCCAGCAGTCCAGCCTCCCACCAGGTGTCGAACACTGAAGCTTTCTTT
d_gene: TRBD2; j_gene: TRBJ2-1; abundance: NA; v_gene: TRBV5-1; CDR3aa: CASRLAGGANEQFF; CDR3nt: TGCGCCAGCAGACTAGCGGGAGGGGCTAATGAGCAGTTCTTC
d_gene: NA; j_gene: TRBJ1-1; abundance: NA; v_gene: TRBV9; CDR3aa: CASSAIPGLEAFF; CDR3nt: TGTGCCAGCAGCGCCATCCCAGGCCTTGAAGCTTTCTTT
d_gene: NA; j_gene: TRBJ1-4; abundance: NA; v_gene: TRBV30; CDR3aa: CAWSGGVSIGEKLFF; CDR3nt: TGTGCCTGGAGTGGAGGAGTCAGCATTGGTGAAAAACTGTTTTTT
d_gene: TRBD2; j_gene: TRBJ2-1; abundance: once; v_gene: TRBV11-2; CDR3aa: CASSPFGLARNEQFF; CDR3nt: TGTGCCAGCAGCCCTTTTGGACTAGCTCGCAATGAGCAGTTCTTC
d_gene: TRBD1; j_gene: TRBJ2-1; abundance: NA; v_gene: TRBV11-1; CDR3aa: CASNENRGGEQFF; CDR3nt: TGTGCCAGCAACGAGAACAGGGGTGGAGAGCAGTTCTTC
d_gene: NA; j_gene: TRBJ2-1; abundance: NA; v_gene: TRBV27; CDR3aa: CASSRGGSLNEQFF; CDR3nt: TGTGCCAGCAGTAGAGGGGGTTCCCTCAATGAGCAGTTCTTC
d_gene: NA; j_gene: TRBJ2-7; abundance: NA; v_gene: TRBV11-2; CDR3aa: CASSLDLAGLNEQYF; CDR3nt: TGTGCCAGCAGCTTAGATCTTGCTGGACTAAACGAGCAGTACTTC
d_gene: NA; j_gene: TRBJ1-6; abundance: NA; v_gene: TRBV14; CDR3aa: CASSQDSVNNSPLHF; CDR3nt: TGTGCCAGCAGCCAAGATAGTGTGAATAATTCACCCCTCCACTTT
d_gene: NA; j_gene: TRBJ1-2; abundance: NA; v_gene: TRBV19; CDR3aa: CASSLRDGYTF; CDR3nt: TGTGCCAGTAGCCTCAGGGATGGCTACACCTTC
d_gene: TRBD1; j_gene: TRBJ2-2; abundance: NA; v_gene: TRBV12-3/TRBV12-4; CDR3aa: CASSFRGPGELFF; CDR3nt: TGTGCCAGCAGTTTCAGGGGGCCCGGGGAGCTGTTTTTT